These 9 T cell receptor beta chains came from one sample sequenced in a study of post-analysis software for immune sequencing data. The TCR beta cDNA libraries carried unique molecular identifiers. TCRdb passed the PCR reads through MiXCR, listing each CDR3 protein once. Among roughly 400,000 distinct CDR3 sequences listed, 30% to 40% were seen once. Findings of the study overall: About five TRBV segments (TRBV5-6, TRBV5-1 and TRBV20-1 among them) occurred more frequently in patients than in controls.

No antigen is known for these receptors. Sequenced sample: blood. The source is a girl aged 2-9 years with multiple sclerosis.

V gene TRBV20-1 combines with J gene TRBJ2-7, with D uncertain. Trimming removed 3 bases at V and 2 bases at J, with 11 bases between. The CDR3 runs 13 residues. CDR1 and CDR2 from the germline V gene are DFQATT and SNEGSKA (reference sequence). This CDR3 is CSARATLPYEQYF. The CDR3 coding sequence is TGCAGTGCTAGGGCGACGTTACCCTACGAGCAGTACTTC.

This clonotype showed up just a few times. The J gene is TRBJ1-5, the V gene TRBV6-6; tentative D call: TRBD1 (5 bases). CDR1 is MNHNY, CDR2 SVGAGI, per germline (reference sequence). The CDR3 spans 13 residues. Trimming left V 10 bases short and J 7 bases short, with 17 bases between. DNA of the CDR3: TGTGCCACCGACCCCCAGGGACGACAGCCCCAGCATTTT. Its translation is CATDPQGRQPQHF.

Turning to this clonotype: The junction shows a germline mismatch at one end, possibly a read error. The V gene is TRBV4-1, the J gene TRBJ1-6; D is undetermined. The V gene's germline CDR1 is MGHRA and CDR2 YSYEKL. This CDR3 comprises 14 residues. This CDR3 reads CAGSPGGGSSPLHF. The CDR3 nucleotides read TGCGCCGGCAGCCCTGGCGGAGGCTCTTCACCCCTCCACTTT.

The table lists this clonotype with a few counts. The V call is TRBV7-8, the J call TRBJ2-5; D possibly corresponds to TRBD2 (5 bases). V lost 5 bases and J lost 3, with 10 bases in between. The germline gives CDR1 SGHVS, CDR2 FQNEAQ. This CDR3 is built from 13 residues. CDR3 residues: CASSPVSEETQYF. Written as DNA, the CDR3 is TGTGCCAGCAGCCCGGTTAGCGAAGAGACCCAGTACTTC.

The rearrangement uses TRBV20-1 and TRBJ1-2; no clear D gene. Trimming removed 3 bases from V and 0 bases from J, with 11 bases in between. The CDR3 runs 14 residues. CDR1 and CDR2 (germline): DFQATT, SNEGSKA (reference sequence). The chain's CDR3 is CSARAPGTNYGYTF. Written as DNA, the CDR3 is TGCAGTGCTAGGGCCCCCGGGACTAACTATGGCTACACCTTC.

The V gene is TRBV13, the J gene TRBJ1-2; D not certain. This CDR3 region has 14 residues. V shed 5 bases and J shed 2 bases, with 12 bases lying between them. Germline-derived CDR1 and CDR2 are PRHDT and FYEKMQ (reference sequence). CDR3 sequence: CASSRVLKNYGYTF. The CDR3 DNA follows: TGTGCCAGCAGCCGGGTGCTGAAGAACTATGGCTACACCTTC.

This clonotype has a handful of counts. This chain uses TRBV6-6 with TRBJ2-3; 10 bases map to TRBD2. Germline V CDR1 and CDR2: MNHNY, SVGAGI (reference sequence). Germline trimming cut 6 bases from V and 6 bases from J; bases unmatched to any gene: 9. The CDR3 is 15 amino acids. As DNA, the CDR3 is TGTGCCAGCAGGCCCAGCGGGAGGGGAGGGGATACGCAGTATTTT. Translating gives CASRPSGRGGDTQYF.

This clonotype was seen many times. The chain is built from TRBV3-1 and TRBJ2-4, with D unclear. V gave up 0 bases and J gave up 13 bases, with 13 bases separating them. CDR1 LGHDT and CDR2 YNNKEL come from the germline V gene (reference sequence). CDR3 size: 13 residues. The DNA of the CDR3 is TGTGCCAGCAGCCAAGATCAGACGAGTGTACAGTACTTC. This sequence encodes CASSQDQTSVQYF.

This clonotype was observed a handful of times. The CDR3 region is CASSLRDRVTEQYF. CDR3 nucleotides: TGTGCCAGCAGTCTCCGGGACAGGGTGACCGAGCAGTACTTC. The gene calls are TRBV27 and TRBJ2-7; 9 bases agree with TRBD1. In germline, CDR1 is MNHEY, CDR2 SMNVEV (reference sequence). V was clipped by 5 bases and J by 6 bases; unmatched bases: 8. This CDR3 spans 14 amino acids.